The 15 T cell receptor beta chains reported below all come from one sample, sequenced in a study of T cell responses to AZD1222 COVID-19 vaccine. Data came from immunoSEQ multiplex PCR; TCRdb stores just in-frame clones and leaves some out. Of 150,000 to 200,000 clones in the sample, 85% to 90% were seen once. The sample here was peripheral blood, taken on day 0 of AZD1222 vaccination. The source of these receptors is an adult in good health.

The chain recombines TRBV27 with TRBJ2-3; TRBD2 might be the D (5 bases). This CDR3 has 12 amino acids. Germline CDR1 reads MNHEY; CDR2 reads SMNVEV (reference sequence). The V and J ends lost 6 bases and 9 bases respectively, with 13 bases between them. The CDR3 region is CASRGVSGTQYF. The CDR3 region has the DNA TGTGCCAGCAGGGGAGTCTCGGGCACGCAGTATTTT.

CDR3 amino acids: CSASRNQNTEAFF. CDR3 nucleotides: TGCAGTGCTAGTAGGAACCAGAACACTGAAGCTTTCTTT. The J gene is TRBJ1-1, the V gene TRBV20-1; D gene ambiguous. The CDR3 runs 13 residues. The germline V gene has CDR1 DFQATT and CDR2 SNEGSKA (reference sequence). The V gene lost 3 bases and the J gene lost 1 base, with 9 bases spanning the gap.

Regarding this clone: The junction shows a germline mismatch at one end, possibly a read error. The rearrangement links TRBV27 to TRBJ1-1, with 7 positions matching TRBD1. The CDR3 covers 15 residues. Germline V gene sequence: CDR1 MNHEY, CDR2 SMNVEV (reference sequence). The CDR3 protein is CASGFPIRGFTEAFF. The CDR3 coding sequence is TGTGCCAGCGGTTTCCCAATCAGGGGGTTTACTGAAGCTTTCTTT.

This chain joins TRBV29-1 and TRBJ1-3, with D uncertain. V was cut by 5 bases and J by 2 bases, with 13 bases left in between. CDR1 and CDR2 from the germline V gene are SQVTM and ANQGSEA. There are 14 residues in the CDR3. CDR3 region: CSVRLGGPGNTIYF. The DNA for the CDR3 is TGCAGCGTTCGACTGGGAGGGCCTGGAAACACCATATATTTT.

CDR3 in amino acids: CAISGDVSNQPQHF. CDR3 sequence (DNA): TGTGCCATCAGTGGGGACGTTAGCAATCAGCCCCAGCATTTT. J is TRBJ1-5 and V is TRBV10-3, with a tentative D call TRBD1 (5 bases). Trimming shortened V by 4 bases and J by 0 bases, and 7 bases separated the two germline ends. This CDR3 region has 14 residues. Looked up from germline, CDR1 is ENHRY and CDR2 is SYGVKD.

CDR3 in DNA: TGTGCCAACAGGGGGCAAGGTGGGGAGCAGTACTTC. Amino acids: CANRGQGGEQYF. The V call is TRBV2, the J call TRBJ2-7, with TRBD1 matching 9 bases. From germline, CDR1 is SNHLY and CDR2 FYNNEI. The CDR3 is 12 residues long. J lost 7 bases, V lost 10 bases, and 8 bases had no gene match.

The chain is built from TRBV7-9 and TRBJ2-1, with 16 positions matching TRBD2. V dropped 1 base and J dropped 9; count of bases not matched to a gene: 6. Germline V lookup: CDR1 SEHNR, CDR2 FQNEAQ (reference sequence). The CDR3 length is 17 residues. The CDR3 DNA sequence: TGTGCCAGCAGCTTAGTTGGGACTAGCGGGGGGGCCTTTGAGCAGTTCTTC. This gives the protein CASSLVGTSGGAFEQFF.

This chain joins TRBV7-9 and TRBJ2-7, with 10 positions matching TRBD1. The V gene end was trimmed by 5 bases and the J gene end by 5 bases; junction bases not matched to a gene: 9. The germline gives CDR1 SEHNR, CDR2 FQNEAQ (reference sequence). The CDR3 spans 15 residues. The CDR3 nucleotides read TGTGCCAGCAGCCGAACCGGGACAGGGGTACACGAGCAGTACTTC. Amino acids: CASSRTGTGVHEQYF.

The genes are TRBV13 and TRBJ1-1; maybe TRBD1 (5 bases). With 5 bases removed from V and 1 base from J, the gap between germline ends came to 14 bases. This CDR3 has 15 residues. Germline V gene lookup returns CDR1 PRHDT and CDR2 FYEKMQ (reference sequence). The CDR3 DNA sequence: TGTGCCAGCAGCCCTCCGGGGACGCCGAACACTGAAGCTTTCTTT. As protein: CASSPPGTPNTEAFF.

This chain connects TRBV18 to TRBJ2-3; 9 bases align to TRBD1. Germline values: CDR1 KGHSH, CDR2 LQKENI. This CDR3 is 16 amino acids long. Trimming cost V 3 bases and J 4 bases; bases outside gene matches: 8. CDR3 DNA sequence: TGTGCCAGCTCACCTAGGACAGGGGTGGTGGCAGATACGCAGTATTTT. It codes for CASSPRTGVVADTQYF.

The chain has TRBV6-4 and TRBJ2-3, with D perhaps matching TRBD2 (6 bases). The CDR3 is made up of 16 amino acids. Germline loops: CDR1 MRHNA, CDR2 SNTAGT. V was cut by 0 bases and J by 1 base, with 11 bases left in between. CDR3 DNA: TGTGCCAGCAGTGACTCACGGGGGTTAGGCACAGATACGCAGTATTTT. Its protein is CASSDSRGLGTDTQYF.

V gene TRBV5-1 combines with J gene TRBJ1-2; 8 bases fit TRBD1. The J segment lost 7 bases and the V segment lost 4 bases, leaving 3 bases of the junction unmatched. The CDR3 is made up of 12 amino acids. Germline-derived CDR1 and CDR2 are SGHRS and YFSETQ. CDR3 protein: CASSETGAGYTF. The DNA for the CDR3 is TGCGCCAGCAGCGAGACAGGGGCTGGCTACACCTTC.

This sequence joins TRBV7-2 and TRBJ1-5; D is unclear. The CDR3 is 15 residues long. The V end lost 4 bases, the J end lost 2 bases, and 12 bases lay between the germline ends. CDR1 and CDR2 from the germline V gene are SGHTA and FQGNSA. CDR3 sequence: CASSSHTAGNQPQHF. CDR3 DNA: TGTGCCAGCAGCTCCCATACGGCGGGCAATCAGCCCCAGCATTTT.

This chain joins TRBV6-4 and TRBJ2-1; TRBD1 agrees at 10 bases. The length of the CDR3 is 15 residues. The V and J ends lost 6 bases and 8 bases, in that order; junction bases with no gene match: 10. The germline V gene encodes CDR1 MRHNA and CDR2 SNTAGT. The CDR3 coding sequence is TGTGCCAGCAGCCGGGCCGGGACAGGGGCATATGAGCAGTTCTTC. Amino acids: CASSRAGTGAYEQFF.

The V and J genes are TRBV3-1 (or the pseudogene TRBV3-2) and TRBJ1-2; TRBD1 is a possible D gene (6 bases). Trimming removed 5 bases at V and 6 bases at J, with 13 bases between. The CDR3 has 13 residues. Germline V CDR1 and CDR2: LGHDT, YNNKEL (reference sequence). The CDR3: CASSITGFHGYTF. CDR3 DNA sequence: TGTGCCAGCAGCATAACAGGGTTCCATGGCTACACCTTC.